This record covers a single TCR beta chain. This sample is drawn from a study of T cell changes during pregnancy in multiple sclerosis. Germline V gene sequence: CDR1 MDHEN, CDR2 SYDVKM. This CDR3 has 17 amino acids. The J segment lost 4 bases and the V segment lost 7 bases, leaving 13 bases of the junction unmatched. Only in-frame clones appear in the TCRdb table, and some are missing; sequencing was by immunoSEQ multiplex PCR. The data show around 88,000 clones, about 92% seen once. The V and J genes are TRBV28 and TRBJ2-2; TRBD2 matches at 9 bases. The TCR comes from a female donor in good health, enrolled as a control in a pregnancy study. Specimen: peripheral blood, collected after pregnancy. The CDR3 loop reads CASNPGLASKSTGELFF. The CDR3 DNA is TGTGCCAGCAACCCGGGACTAGCTTCAAAGTCCACCGGGGAGCTGTTTTTT.